The entry below gives a single T cell receptor beta chain sequence along with its context. The data were obtained in a study of siplizumab effects on memory and regulatory T cells. The CDR3 runs 14 residues. V lost 7 bases and J lost 3; bases outside the gene matches: 2. CDR1 and CDR2 from the germline V gene are MNHEY and SMNVEV (reference sequence). Assays were performed on approximately 1.1 x 10^5 TCR templates per sample. Sequencing was performed with immunoSEQ multiplex PCR; in TCRdb, only in-frame clones are kept and a portion is missing. The profile covers approximately 82,000 clones, with approximately 90% appearing a single time and roughly 1.5% taken by the ten largest.

Input material: Tregs sorted from blood. This TCR came from a human donor in good health. J is TRBJ2-3 and V is TRBV27, with 12 bases lining up with TRBD2. The CDR3 here is CASMGLAGTDTQYF. In DNA form, the CDR3 reads TGTGCCAGCATGGGACTAGCGGGTACAGATACGCAGTATTTT.